Listed here are 26 T cell receptor beta chains from one sample, sequenced in a study of PD-1 blockade in classical Hodgkin lymphoma. Produced via immunoSEQ multiplex PCR; TCRdb's table is partial and in-frame only. The table lists 95,000 or so clones, roughly 83% of them singletons. Relapses following autologous stem cell transplantation were seen in all patients, with brentuximab vedotin exposure varying. The sequences come from peripheral blood mononuclear cells (PBMCs), collected at baseline. The receptors originated from a human donor with classical Hodgkin lymphoma.

V usage is TRBV10-3 and J usage is TRBJ2-3; D unresolved. The CDR3 spans 14 residues. Germline V gives CDR1 ENHRY, CDR2 SYGVKD. The V and J ends lost 6 bases and 4 bases respectively, with 14 bases between them. The CDR3 sequence is CAISGPGVADTQYF. The DNA of the CDR3 is TGTGCCATCAGCGGCCCGGGCGTGGCAGATACGCAGTATTTT.

The V call is TRBV10-2, the J call TRBJ1-1; possibly TRBD1 for D (5 bases). V lost 1 base and J lost 0, with 21 bases in between. Germline CDR1 WSHSY, CDR2 SAAADI. The CDR3 is 19 amino acids. CDR3 amino acids: CASSELQSQGLRMNTEAFF. CDR3 bases: TGCGCCAGCAGTGAGTTGCAATCTCAGGGTCTGAGGATGAACACTGAAGCTTTCTTT.

This clone was seen only a few times. The chain is built from TRBV29-1 and TRBJ2-3; D possibly corresponds to TRBD1 (6 bases). Germline loops: CDR1 SQVTM, CDR2 ANQGSEA. V was shortened by 5 bases and J by 4 bases, with 13 bases between the two germline ends. The CDR3 length is 13 residues. CDR3 nucleotide sequence: TGCAGCGTTTCGACGACAGGCCCAGATACGCAGTATTTT. Its translation: CSVSTTGPDTQYF.

This chain joins TRBV2 and TRBJ2-5; TRBD1 might be the D (6 bases). The CDR3 spans 13 residues. Deletions cut 6 bases from V and 5 bases from J, with 13 bases between. Germline V lookup: CDR1 SNHLY, CDR2 FYNNEI. CDR3: CASRRLQGETQYF. CDR3 coding DNA: TGTGCCAGCAGAAGGTTACAGGGCGAGACCCAGTACTTC.

V is TRBV28 and J is TRBJ1-4, with D tentatively TRBD1 (6 bases). The CDR3 is 14 amino acids. V was trimmed by 7 bases and J by 7 bases, leaving 16 bases between them. Germline CDR1 is MDHEN and CDR2 is SYDVKM. The CDR3 region has the DNA TGTGCCAGCACGAGGGGGTCCCCTTTTGAAAAACTGTTTTTT. Translating it yields CASTRGSPFEKLFF.

The chain carries TRBV10-3 and TRBJ1-5; D might be TRBD1 (6 bases). CDR3 length: 14 residues. The germline CDR1 and CDR2 sequences are ENHRY and SYGVKD. V was shortened by 10 bases and J by 5 bases, with 18 bases between the two germline ends. The CDR3 loop is CATAGGGGDQPQHF. In DNA form, the CDR3 reads TGTGCCACCGCGGGTGGGGGGGGCGATCAGCCCCAGCATTTT.

DNA of the CDR3: TGTGCCATCAGTGAGACCGATTCGGGCGAGCAGTACTTC. Protein sequence: CAISETDSGEQYF. This chain links TRBV10-3 with TRBJ2-7; no clear D gene. Germline loops: CDR1 ENHRY, CDR2 SYGVKD. CDR3 size: 13 residues. Trimming pared 2 bases from V and 6 bases from J, leaving 11 bases between.

The chain is built from TRBV5-4 and TRBJ2-5; perhaps TRBD2 as D (6 bases). The CDR3 has 16 residues. CDR1 and CDR2 from the germline V gene are SGHNT and YYREEE (reference sequence). The germline V and J ends were trimmed by 3 bases and 3 bases, with 18 bases remaining between them. The CDR3 coding sequence is TGTGCCAGCAGCTCCCCCCCCGGGACTGCTGAAGAGACCCAGTACTTC. Protein sequence: CASSSPPGTAEETQYF.

To note about this clone: No DNA is shown, since the ends of the CDR3 on it are uncertain; the CDR3 is the one TCRdb lists. The chain is built from TRBV19 and TRBJ2-2; TRBD2, the table's D call, lacks a check against the DNA. Germline CDR1 reads LNHDA; CDR2 reads SQIVND (reference sequence). From its first to its last residue, the CDR3 has 13 amino acids. This CDR3 is CASSLFGAGELFF.

The J gene is TRBJ2-5, the V gene TRBV6-5, with a tentative D call TRBD1 (5 bases). The CDR3 is 13 residues long. V gave up 7 bases and J gave up 6 bases, with 15 bases separating them. Germline V lookup: CDR1 MNHEY, CDR2 SVGAGI. CDR3 sequence (DNA): TGTGCCAGCATCGACAGATATTCGAAGACCCAGTACTTC. Residues: CASIDRYSKTQYF.

The rearrangement uses TRBV4-3 and TRBJ2-1; 9 bases are a match to TRBD2. CDR3 size: 16 residues. Germline V gene sequence: CDR1 LGHNA, CDR2 YSLEER. With V trimmed by 0 bases and J by 0 bases, 0 bases remained unmatched. Written as DNA, the CDR3 is TGCGCCAGCAGCCAAGATAGCGGGAGCTCCTACAATGAGCAGTTCTTC. Amino acid sequence: CASSQDSGSSYNEQFF.

This clone was recorded a few times. CDR3 bases: TGTGCCATCAGTGAGTCTCGGCAGGACACTGGGAATGAGCAGTTCTTC. It codes for CAISESRQDTGNEQFF. The chain links TRBV10-3 to TRBJ2-1, with D perhaps TRBD1 (5 bases). V lost 0 bases to trimming and J lost 7 bases, with 16 bases between them. This CDR3 is built from 16 residues. Germline CDR1 reads ENHRY; CDR2 reads SYGVKD.

The genes are TRBV6-5 and TRBJ2-1; D is tentatively TRBD1 or TRBD2 (5 bases each). The V end lost 8 bases, the J end lost 0 bases, and 11 bases lay between the germline ends. Germline V lookup: CDR1 MNHEY, CDR2 SVGAGI. The CDR3 totals 14 residues. CDR3 loop: CASGTSSSYNEQFF. The CDR3 DNA reads as TGTGCCAGCGGGACCTCCAGCTCCTACAATGAGCAGTTCTTC.

V and J are TRBV5-1 and TRBJ2-7; the D is unclear. The V and J ends lost 0 bases and 2 bases respectively, with 12 bases between them. The CDR3 is 15 amino acids. CDR1 is SGHRS and CDR2 is YFSETQ in the germline V gene. For the CDR3, the DNA is TGCGCCAGCAGCTTGGTTGTGTCGGGCACCTACGAGCAGTACTTC. Residues: CASSLVVSGTYEQYF.

This clone was observed a few times. J is TRBJ2-3 and V is TRBV2; TRBD2 matches 11 bases. V was clipped by 6 bases and J by 6 bases; unmatched bases: 8. CDR1 is SNHLY and CDR2 is FYNNEI in the germline V gene. This CDR3 spans 15 amino acids. The CDR3 here is CASREGLADADTQYF. As DNA, the CDR3 is TGTGCCAGCAGGGAGGGACTAGCGGATGCGGATACGCAGTATTTT.

A few counts support this clone. The V call is TRBV4-2, the J call TRBJ1-2; possible D gene TRBD1, 5 bases. The V end was cut by 3 bases, the J end by 4 bases, with 12 bases between. The germline V gene encodes CDR1 LGHNA and CDR2 YNFKEQ. CDR3 length equals 14 residues. In nucleotides, the CDR3 is TGTGCCAGCAGCCAGGACGGGACCTTCTATGGCTACACCTTC. Translation gives CASSQDGTFYGYTF.

The rearrangement joins TRBV28 to TRBJ1-5; D not resolved. Trimming left V 6 bases short and J 1 base short, with 16 bases between. Germline lookup yields CDR1 MDHEN and CDR2 SYDVKM. The CDR3 consists of 16 residues. The CDR3 is CASSPRSRGSNQPQHF. CDR3 sequence (DNA): TGTGCCAGCAGCCCAAGGTCGCGGGGAAGCAATCAGCCCCAGCATTTT.

The chain links TRBV10-3 to TRBJ1-1, with TRBD1 as a possible D gene (6 bases). Trimming left V 8 bases short and J 2 bases short, with 9 bases between. This CDR3 is 12 amino acids long. Germline CDR1 and CDR2: ENHRY and SYGVKD. In DNA form, the CDR3 reads TGTGCCATCCGGGGGGCCAACACTGAAGCTTTCTTT. Residues: CAIRGANTEAFF.

This chain's CDR3 is CASSDGGGRSSYEQYF. As DNA, the CDR3 is TGTGCCAGCAGTGATGGCGGGGGTCGCAGCTCCTACGAGCAGTACTTC. V is TRBV25-1 and J is TRBJ2-7; TRBD2 matches 7 bases. This CDR3 has 16 residues. Germline CDR1 is MGHDK and CDR2 is SYGVNS. The junction had 8 bases not matched to a gene; V was cut back by 3 bases and J by 0 bases.

This clone was seen only a few times. In DNA, the CDR3 is TGTGCCAGCAGCCACGGGGCCGGAGGTGGGTACGAGCAGTACTTC. The encoded protein is CASSHGAGGGYEQYF. The chain couples TRBV11-2 to TRBJ2-7, with D tentatively TRBD1 or TRBD2 (5 bases each). The CDR3 is 15 residues long. Looked up from germline, CDR1 is SGHAT and CDR2 is FQNNGV. The V end lost 5 bases, the J end lost 4 bases, and 18 bases lay between the germline ends.

This chain connects TRBV7-6 to TRBJ2-7, with TRBD1 matching 12 bases. The germline CDR1 and CDR2 sequences are SGHVS and FNYEAQ. This CDR3 spans 14 amino acids. The ends lost 5 bases at V and 6 bases at J; junction bases unmatched: 5. The CDR3 spells CASSPRDRGLEQYF. The DNA for the CDR3 is TGTGCCAGCAGCCCTCGGGACAGGGGGCTCGAGCAGTACTTC.

This chain links TRBV9 with TRBJ2-3; 13 bases are shared with TRBD2. The germline CDR1 and CDR2 sequences are SGDLS and YYNGEE. The CDR3 sequence is 15 residues long. J was trimmed by 5 bases and V by 4 bases; bases with no gene match: 4. The CDR3 DNA sequence: TGTGCCAGCAGCTCCCGACTAGCGGGAGGAGATACGCAGTATTTT. Protein sequence: CASSSRLAGGDTQYF.

The chain joins TRBV7-8 to TRBJ1-4; D is perhaps TRBD1 (6 bases). The CDR3 runs to 15 residues. Trimming left V 5 bases short and J 3 bases short, with 13 bases between. The germline gives CDR1 SGHVS, CDR2 FQNEAQ. For the CDR3, the DNA is TGTGCCAGCAGCCCCTACAGGGATCCTAATGAAAAACTGTTTTTT. It is translated as CASSPYRDPNEKLFF.

The V and J genes are TRBV6-5 and TRBJ1-1, with no clear D. Germline loops: CDR1 MNHEY, CDR2 SVGAGI. The V end lost 2 bases, the J end lost 6 bases, and 13 bases lay between the germline ends. There are 14 residues in the CDR3. The CDR3 DNA sequence: TGTGCCAGCAGTTACGGAGGGAAGCAGTCTGAAGCTTTCTTT. Its protein product is CASSYGGKQSEAFF.

The genes are TRBV2 and TRBJ2-3, with D possibly matching TRBD2 (5 bases). V gave up 8 bases and J gave up 4 bases, with 7 bases separating them. CDR3 length equals 11 residues. Germline V gives CDR1 SNHLY, CDR2 FYNNEI. CDR3 in amino acids: CASRGADTQYF. For the CDR3, the DNA is TGTGCCAGCCGGGGTGCAGATACGCAGTATTTT.

The CDR3 protein is CASSLDPGLAGGMQYF. CDR3 DNA: TGTGCCAGCAGCTTGGACCCGGGACTAGCGGGAGGGATGCAGTACTTC. The chain combines TRBV7-2 with TRBJ2-7; 16 positions match TRBD2. CDR3 length: 16 amino acids. The J segment lost 9 bases and the V segment lost 3 bases, leaving 8 bases of the junction unmatched. Germline-derived CDR1 and CDR2 are SGHTA and FQGNSA. The complete variable domain, with remaining parts taken from reference TRBV7-2 and TRBJ2-7, reads GAGVSQSPSNKVTEKGKDVELRCDPISGHTALYWYRQSLGQGLEFLIYFQGNSAPDKSGLPSDRFSAERTGGSVSTLTIQRTQQEDSAVYLCASSLDPGLAGGMQYFGPGTRLTVT.